A selection of T cell receptor beta chains follows, all from one sample in a study of shared clonotypes between healthy human individuals. Assay: immunoSEQ multiplex PCR; the TCRdb copy retains only in-frame clones and omits some. The table lists about 510,000 clones, less than 96% of them singletons, with approximately 0.06% in the top ten. Sequenced: naive CD4+ T cells sorted from blood. The origin of the receptors is a woman aged 25 to 39 in good health. Each CDR3 is given with its conserved first and last residue. The D gene is left open where the match is weak. Expanded clones are given a class, and other clones once, few, many or no size at all.

size	V	J	D	CDR3	DNA
NA	TRBV11-1	TRBJ2-3	NA	CASSVGSRRGTDTQYF	TGTGCCAGCAGCGTCGGAAGCCGGAGAGGCACAGATACGCAGTATTTT
NA	TRBV14	TRBJ2-7	TRBD2	CASSPGRGTSTYEQYF	TGTGCCAGCAGCCCTGGACGCGGGACTAGCACCTACGAGCAGTACTTC
NA	TRBV2	TRBJ2-3	TRBD1	CASSHPGQGTDTQYF	TGTGCCAGCAGTCATCCGGGACAGGGCACGGATACGCAGTATTTT
NA	TRBV5-6	TRBJ1-5	NA	CASSLRGKPNQPQHF	TGTGCCAGCAGCTTGAGGGGTAAGCCGAATCAGCCCCAGCATTTT
once	TRBV29-1	TRBJ1-1	TRBD1	CSVQQGGNTEAFF	TGCAGCGTTCAACAGGGGGGGAACACTGAAGCTTTCTTT
NA	TRBV18	TRBJ2-7	TRBD2	CASSPPSIGRAYEQYF	TGTGCCAGCTCACCACCGTCTATCGGGAGGGCCTACGAGCAGTACTTC
NA	TRBV21-1	TRBJ2-7	NA	CASSKIGLVITPGEQYF	TGTGCCAGCAGCAAAATTGGACTAGTTATCACCCCTGGCGAGCAGTACTTC
NA	TRBV19	TRBJ2-5	TRBD2	CASRLAGGETQYF	TGTGCCAGTCGACTAGCGGGAGGCGAGACCCAGTACTTC
once	TRBV11-1	TRBJ2-7	NA	CASSRSFVGVGYEQYF	TGTGCCAGCAGCCGATCGTTCGTGGGAGTGGGTTACGAGCAGTACTTC
NA	TRBV7-9	TRBJ1-2	NA	CASSLEGGGGYTF	TGTGCCAGCAGCTTAGAAGGCGGTGGTGGCTACACCTTC
NA	TRBV5-1	TRBJ2-7	NA	CASSQSWGSYEQYF	TGCGCCAGCAGCCAGAGTTGGGGGTCCTACGAGCAGTACTTC
once	TRBV28	TRBJ2-2	NA	CASSLASTNTGELFF	TGTGCCAGCAGTTTAGCGTCCACGAACACCGGGGAGCTGTTTTTT
NA	TRBV5-1	TRBJ1-1	NA	CASSLDGANTEAFF	TGCGCCAGCAGCTTAGACGGGGCGAACACTGAAGCTTTCTTT
NA	TRBV7-9	TRBJ2-7	NA	CASSLGQGLYEQYF	TGTGCCAGCAGCTTGGGTCAGGGGCTCTACGAGCAGTACTTC
NA	TRBV7-2	TRBJ1-3	NA	CASSLGSEHTGNTIYF	TGTGCCAGCAGCTTAGGTTCGGAACATACTGGAAACACCATATATTTT
NA	TRBV2	TRBJ1-2	TRBD1	CASRLTGADYGYTF	TGTGCCAGCAGACTGACAGGGGCCGACTATGGCTACACCTTC
NA	TRBV5-1	TRBJ1-1	NA	CASTRERGRSTEAFF	TGCGCCAGTACACGCGAGAGGGGCAGAAGCACTGAAGCTTTCTTT
NA	TRBV19	TRBJ2-7	NA	CASSIGAGTYEQYF	TGTGCCAGTAGTATAGGGGCAGGAACCTACGAGCAGTACTTC
NA	TRBV7-2	TRBJ1-3	NA	CASSKQGVLGNTIYF	TGTGCCAGCAGCAAACAAGGAGTATTAGGAAACACCATATATTTT
NA	TRBV10-2	TRBJ1-2	NA	CASSEPYEGWGYGYTF	TGCGCCAGCAGTGAGCCGTACGAGGGGTGGGGCTATGGCTACACCTTC
NA	TRBV5-4	TRBJ2-2	TRBD2	CASSPGLAGVDTGELFF	TGTGCCAGCAGCCCGGGACTAGCGGGAGTCGACACCGGGGAGCTGTTTTTT
NA	TRBV29-1	TRBJ2-7	TRBD1	CSVGPRTGDIYEQYF	TGCAGCGTAGGCCCCCGGACAGGGGATATCTACGAGCAGTACTTC
NA	TRBV30	TRBJ2-1	NA	CAWSNRVVKGNEQFF	TGTGCCTGGAGTAACAGGGTCGTGAAGGGAAATGAGCAGTTCTTC